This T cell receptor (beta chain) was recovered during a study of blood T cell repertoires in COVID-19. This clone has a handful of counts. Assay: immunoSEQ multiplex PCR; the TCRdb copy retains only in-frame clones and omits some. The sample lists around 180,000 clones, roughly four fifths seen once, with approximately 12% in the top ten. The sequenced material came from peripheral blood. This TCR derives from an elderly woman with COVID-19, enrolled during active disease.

The CDR3 DNA follows: TGTGCCACCAGTGACCGGACAGGGGGACGGACCGGGGAGCTGTTTTTT. Amino acid sequence: CATSDRTGGRTGELFF. This rearrangement joins TRBV24-1 to TRBJ2-2, with TRBD1 identical over 10 bases. Germline-derived CDR1 and CDR2 are KGHDR and SFDVKD. With 4 bases clipped from V and 5 bases from J, the junction kept 6 bases outside the gene matches. This CDR3 has 16 residues.